In this sample, the clone carrying this T cell receptor beta chain turned up a few times. The data were taken from a study of blood T cell repertoires in COVID-19. At the level of the study: Sites across the United States, Italy and Spain contributed samples from acute and convalescent COVID-19. PBMCs, B-cell-depleted T cells, or T cells provided the cDNA or gDNA that made up the material.

Individuals drawn from about two dozen US areas were roughly 18 to 100 years old. Exposed participants encountered a COVID-19 case during the 2 weeks preceding study entry. Assay: immunoSEQ multiplex PCR; the TCRdb copy retains only in-frame clones and omits some. In the table there are more than 250,000 clones, 82% of which are singletons. Looked up from germline, CDR1 is MNHNS and CDR2 is SASEGT. V trimming: 3 bases; J trimming: 11 bases; junction bases outside the gene matches: 6. The CDR3 loop spans 13 amino acids. What was sequenced was PBMCs or T cells enriched from blood (not recorded which). The TCR sequence derives from a man aged 35 to 55 who had been exposed to COVID-19. The rearrangement uses TRBV6-1 and TRBJ1-1, with 10 positions matching TRBD1. The CDR3 loop is CASSDQGQGKAFF. The CDR3 bases are TGTGCCAGCAGTGATCAGGGACAGGGGAAGGCTTTCTTT.